This record covers a single T cell receptor (beta chain). Antigen unknown. A second PCR of about 6 to 12 cycles used a sample-barcoded 5' primer and a J-beta primer mix. Through a template-switch adaptor with 12 random nucleotides, each cDNA molecule received a tag. From the 5' RACE reads, TCRdb called clonotypes with MiXCR, one entry per CDR3 protein. The repertoire consists of over 1,500,000 distinct CDR3 sequences, with about 50% occurring once and the leading ten covering approximately 2.1%. The data are from a study of blood T cells in healthy people across ages. About the study: Every two T cells gave about one barcoded beta molecule via template switching.

Findings and caveats of the study: The percentage of naive T cells correlated strongly with TCR beta diversity. CMV infection status of these donors was not known.

The CDR3 runs to 15 residues. Germline lookup yields CDR1 DFQATT and CDR2 SNEGSKA (reference sequence). J gave up 4 bases and V 0 bases, and 6 bases lay outside the gene matches. This chain joins TRBV20-1 and TRBJ2-1; 7 bases match TRBD2. This sequence originates from a woman between 40 and 55 years old in good health. The sequenced sample was blood. The CDR3 region has the DNA TGCAGTGCTAGAGATAGGCTAGCGGTATACAATGAGCAGTTCTTC. This translates into CSARDRLAVYNEQFF.